Listed below are T cell receptor beta chains from one sample, sequenced in a study of shared clonotypes between healthy human individuals. Sequenced by immunoSEQ multiplex PCR; TCRdb stores in-frame clones only, minus some. The sample lists approximately 590,000 clones, roughly 95% occurring once. The sequenced sample was naive CD8+ T cells sorted from blood. These receptors originate from a woman between 25 and 40 years old in good health. Both conserved end residues are part of each CDR3. D genes are given only for firm matches. Size is omitted from some rows. Given values are once, few, many or a class for expanded clones.

j_call	d_call	v_call	clone_size	cdr3_aa	cdr3_nt
TRBJ1-2	TRBD1	TRBV9	NA	CASSLGTDYGYTF	TGTGCCAGCAGCCTGGGGACAGACTATGGCTACACCTTC
TRBJ2-3	TRBD1	TRBV7-8	NA	CASSRFARTGGTDTQYF	TGTGCCAGCAGCCGATTCGCCCGGACAGGAGGCACAGATACGCAGTATTTT
TRBJ2-7	TRBD2	TRBV7-9	NA	CASSGLATAYEQYF	TGTGCCAGCAGCGGACTAGCGACTGCCTACGAGCAGTACTTC
TRBJ2-1	TRBD2	TRBV11-2	NA	CASSLDLAGDNEQFF	TGTGCCAGCAGCTTAGATTTAGCGGGAGACAATGAGCAGTTCTTC
TRBJ2-1	TRBD1	TRBV10-3	NA	CAISDRAQSSYNEQFF	TGTGCCATCAGCGACAGGGCACAGAGCTCCTACAATGAGCAGTTCTTC
TRBJ2-7	TRBD2	TRBV7-9	NA	CASSEGLAGVEQYF	TGTGCCAGCAGCGAGGGACTAGCGGGAGTCGAGCAGTACTTC
TRBJ1-1	NA	TRBV27	NA	CASSPPGGRTNTEAFF	TGTGCCAGCAGCCCCCCGGGGGGCAGAACGAACACTGAAGCTTTCTTT
TRBJ2-1	NA	TRBV7-3	NA	CASSWGTREGYNEQFF	TGTGCCAGCAGCTGGGGGACCCGCGAGGGCTACAATGAGCAGTTCTTC
TRBJ2-1	TRBD2	TRBV29-1	NA	CSVSAGGPNNEQFF	TGCAGCGTTTCCGCGGGAGGGCCTAACAATGAGCAGTTCTTC
TRBJ2-7	TRBD1	TRBV5-4	NA	CASSLVAGTGSYEQYF	TGTGCCAGCAGTCTTGTCGCCGGGACAGGGAGTTACGAGCAGTACTTC
TRBJ2-1	NA	TRBV28	NA	CASSKGSGAAYNEQFF	TGTGCCAGCTCTAAGGGGTCTGGAGCCGCCTACAATGAGCAGTTCTTC
TRBJ2-1	NA	TRBV5-1	NA	CASSADGYNEQFF	TGCGCCAGCAGCGCCGACGGTTACAATGAGCAGTTCTTC
TRBJ1-5	NA	TRBV4-1	NA	CASSQDRDYNQPQHF	TGCGCCAGCAGCCAAGATCGGGATTACAATCAGCCCCAGCATTTT
TRBJ1-3	NA	TRBV10-3	NA	CAISADRISGNTIYF	TGTGCCATCAGCGCCGACAGAATCTCTGGAAACACCATATATTTT
TRBJ2-2	NA	TRBV7-2	NA	CASSLYTGELFF	TGTGCCAGCAGCCTTTACACCGGGGAGCTGTTTTTT
TRBJ2-7	NA	TRBV4-1	NA	CASSQGPGSSYEQYF	TGCGCCAGCAGCCAAGGGCCCGGAAGCTCCTACGAGCAGTACTTC
TRBJ1-4	TRBD1	TRBV4-1	NA	CASSRQGGNEKLFF	TGCGCCAGCAGCCGACAGGGCGGGAATGAAAAACTGTTTTTT
TRBJ1-5	NA	TRBV7-8	once	CASSPGRGPNQPQHF	TGTGCCAGCAGCCCCGGCAGAGGGCCCAATCAGCCCCAGCATTTT
TRBJ2-7	NA	TRBV7-9	NA	CASSPLTGLRDEQYF	TGTGCCAGCAGCCCCCTAACAGGGCTTCGGGACGAGCAGTACTTC
TRBJ1-1	NA	TRBV10-3	few	CAISESNGVTEAFF	TGTGCCATCAGTGAGTCGAATGGGGTAACTGAAGCTTTCTTT
TRBJ1-2	NA	TRBV1	NA	CTSSHPTSNYGYTF	TGCACCAGCAGCCACCCGACATCCAACTATGGCTACACCTTC
TRBJ1-1	TRBD1	TRBV27	NA	CASSGQGAEAFF	TGTGCCAGCAGTGGACAGGGGGCTGAAGCTTTCTTT
TRBJ2-1	NA	TRBV20-1	NA	CSAGDNEQFF	TGCAGTGCGGGAGACAATGAGCAGTTCTTC
TRBJ2-1	NA	TRBV28	NA	CASSSLSYNEQFF	TGTGCCAGCAGCTCCCTCTCCTACAATGAGCAGTTCTTC
TRBJ2-3	NA	TRBV5-1	NA	CASEQGWGTDTQYF	TGCGCCAGCGAACAGGGCTGGGGCACAGATACGCAGTATTTT
TRBJ2-2	NA	TRBV10-3	NA	CAISEGGELFF	TGTGCCATCAGTGAAGGGGGGGAGCTGTTTTTT
TRBJ1-5	NA	TRBV6-1	NA	CASSENRDYSNQPQHF	TGTGCCAGCAGTGAAAATCGGGATTATAGCAATCAGCCCCAGCATTTT
TRBJ1-1	NA	TRBV11-2	NA	CASSPSRRQGDTEAFF	TGTGCCAGCAGCCCCTCGCGCCGGCAGGGCGACACTGAAGCTTTCTTT
TRBJ2-5	NA	TRBV7-9	NA	CASSFLRFGGDETQYF	TGTGCCAGCAGCTTTCTGCGTTTCGGGGGAGATGAGACCCAGTACTTC
TRBJ2-7	NA	TRBV9	NA	CASSPRGVYEQYF	TGTGCCAGCAGCCCCAGGGGAGTCTACGAGCAGTACTTC
TRBJ2-7	NA	TRBV10-3	once	CAIREQGFYEQYF	TGTGCCATCAGGGAACAGGGATTCTACGAGCAGTACTTC
TRBJ1-1	NA	TRBV11-2	once	CASSLGMKAFF	TGTGCCAGCAGCTTAGGAATGAAAGCTTTCTTT
TRBJ2-7	TRBD1	TRBV28	NA	CASSLTLGQGATYEQYF	TGTGCCAGCAGTTTGACCCTCGGACAGGGAGCGACCTACGAGCAGTACTTC
TRBJ2-3	NA	TRBV6-6	NA	CASSYSGSTDTQYF	TGTGCCAGCAGTTATAGCGGAAGCACAGATACGCAGTATTTT
TRBJ2-5	NA	TRBV7-7	NA	CASSFRMSETQYF	TGTGCCAGCAGCTTTCGAATGTCGGAGACCCAGTACTTC
TRBJ2-7	TRBD2	TRBV19	NA	CASSPGLVYEQYF	TGTGCCAGTAGTCCAGGACTAGTCTACGAGCAGTACTTC
TRBJ2-7	TRBD1	TRBV2	NA	CASSAGQGFGEQYF	TGTGCCAGCAGTGCCGGACAGGGGTTTGGCGAGCAGTACTTC
TRBJ2-7	TRBD2	TRBV25-1	NA	CASSDPRGTSGSSYEQYF	TGTGCCAGCAGTGACCCCCGCGGCACTAGCGGGAGTTCCTACGAGCAGTACTTC
TRBJ2-2	NA	TRBV28	NA	CASSFTRAGELFF	TGTGCCAGCAGTTTTACCAGGGCCGGGGAGCTGTTTTTT
TRBJ2-1	NA	TRBV29-1	NA	CSVEGARRRVSYNEQFF	TGCAGCGTTGAAGGCGCGAGGCGCAGGGTCTCCTACAATGAGCAGTTCTTC
TRBJ2-7	NA	TRBV4-2	NA	CASSQEETNYEQYF	TGTGCCAGCAGCCAAGAAGAGACCAACTACGAGCAGTACTTC
TRBJ2-1	TRBD2	TRBV27	once	CASTAGTSGNNEQFF	TGTGCCAGCACGGCCGGGACTAGCGGGAACAATGAGCAGTTCTTC
TRBJ2-1	TRBD2	TRBV7-9	NA	CASSPNSGRAYNEQFF	TGTGCCAGCAGCCCGAATAGCGGGAGGGCCTACAATGAGCAGTTCTTC
TRBJ1-6	NA	TRBV11-2	NA	CASSRSGGELSPLHF	TGTGCCAGCAGCCGAAGCGGGGGAGAACTATCACCCCTCCACTTT
TRBJ2-1	TRBD1	TRBV28	NA	CASSLRGSSYNEQFF	TGTGCCAGCAGCCTCAGGGGGAGCTCCTACAATGAGCAGTTCTTC
TRBJ2-2	NA	TRBV28	NA	CASGYPNTGELFF	TGTGCCAGCGGGTATCCGAACACCGGGGAGCTGTTTTTT
TRBJ1-2	NA	TRBV7-9	NA	CASSSTSGKWDGYTF	TGTGCCAGCAGCTCAACCTCAGGGAAATGGGATGGCTACACCTTC
TRBJ1-1	TRBD1	TRBV19	NA	CASRDSPGQPTEAFF	TGTGCCAGTCGCGATAGCCCGGGACAGCCAACTGAAGCTTTCTTT
TRBJ2-3	TRBD2	TRBV30	NA	CAWGLAGESTDTQYF	TGTGCCTGGGGACTAGCGGGAGAGTCCACAGATACGCAGTATTTT
TRBJ2-7	NA	TRBV7-9	few	CASSLDEFYEQYF	TGTGCCAGCAGCTTAGACGAATTCTACGAGCAGTACTTC